Listed below are T cell receptor beta chains from one sample, sequenced in a study of blood T cell repertoires in COVID-19. Sequenced by immunoSEQ multiplex PCR; TCRdb stores in-frame clones only, minus some. The data hold roughly 180,000 clones, with around 85% observed a single time. Sequences were obtained from peripheral blood. The receptors were sampled from a woman aged 55-75 years with acute or convalescent COVID-19. CDR3s include the opening cysteine and the closing phenylalanine or tryptophan. A D gene is named only where the DNA matches it firmly. Size is omitted from some rows. Given values are once, few, many or a class for expanded clones.

clone_size	d_call	v_call	cdr3_length	j_call	cdr3_nt	cdr3_aa
-	-	TRBV6-5	13	TRBJ1-2	TGTGCCAGCAGTTTGGGGGGGCACTATGGCTACACCTTC	CASSLGGHYGYTF
-	-	TRBV29-1	12	TRBJ2-2	TGCAGCGCGGGAGTGGGGGGCGGGGAGCTGTTTTTT	CSAGVGGGELFF
-	TRBD2	TRBV7-9	18	TRBJ2-1	TGTGCCAGCAGCTTAGTGGGTTACGGACTAGCGCCCTACAATGAGCAGTTCTTC	CASSLVGYGLAPYNEQFF
-	-	TRBV5-8	16	TRBJ1-2	TGTGCCAGCAGCCACCGGGGGGAGCGGTCAAACTATGGCTACACCTTC	CASSHRGERSNYGYTF
-	-	TRBV7-2	14	TRBJ2-3	TGTGCCAGCAGCTTGGGCGTGGGAGCAGATACGCAGTATTTT	CASSLGVGADTQYF
-	-	TRBV24-1	13	TRBJ1-1	TGTGCCACCAGTGAGGCCAGGGGCTCTGAAGCTTTCTTT	CATSEARGSEAFF
-	-	TRBV4-1	13	TRBJ1-5	TGCGCCAGCAGCCAAGATGAGGGTCAGCCCCAGCATTTT	CASSQDEGQPQHF
-	TRBD2	TRBV18	15	TRBJ2-3	TGTGCCAGCTCACTTAGCGGGAGTAGCACAGATACGCAGTATTTT	CASSLSGSSTDTQYF
-	-	TRBV30	14	TRBJ1-2	TGTGCCTGGAGACAGGACCAAGCTAACTATGGCTACACCTTC	CAWRQDQANYGYTF
few	-	TRBV30	14	TRBJ2-5	TGTGCCTGGAGTGTTGGGGGGGCCGGGGTAGCCCAGTACTTC	CAWSVGGAGVAQYF
once	TRBD2	TRBV30	13	TRBJ2-3	TGTGCCTGGAGGACTAGCGGCACAGATACGCAGTATTTT	CAWRTSGTDTQYF
-	-	TRBV6-5	14	TRBJ1-1	TGTGCCAGCAGTTATCGGCAGGAGAACACTGAAGCTTTCTTT	CASSYRQENTEAFF
-	-	TRBV6-5	15	TRBJ1-1	TGTGCCAGCAGTTACGATCAGGGGATGAGCACTGAAGCTTTCTTT	CASSYDQGMSTEAFF
-	TRBD2	TRBV10-3	17	TRBJ2-1	TGTGCCATCAGTGGAGCGGGAGAAGGGTTCATTGGCAATGAGCAGTTCTTC	CAISGAGEGFIGNEQFF
-	-	TRBV12-3/TRBV12-4	13	TRBJ2-1	TGTGCCAGCAGTTTTCGGACATACAATGAGCAGTTCTTC	CASSFRTYNEQFF
-	-	TRBV7-9	16	TRBJ2-3	TGTGCCAGCAGCTTCGTGCGGGGCACTAGCACAGATACGCAGTATTTT	CASSFVRGTSTDTQYF
-	-	TRBV11-3	14	TRBJ1-6	TGTGCCAGCAGCTTAGGGGGGGGCCCCTCACCCCTCCACTTT	CASSLGGGPSPLHF
-	TRBD1	TRBV5-5	15	TRBJ2-1	TGTGCCAGCAGCTTCTTGGGACAGGGGTACAATGAGCAGTTCTTC	CASSFLGQGYNEQFF
-	-	TRBV9	16	TRBJ2-3	TGTGCCAGCAGCGTAACCAGCGTGGGGGCCACAGATACGCAGTATTTT	CASSVTSVGATDTQYF
few	-	TRBV12-3/TRBV12-4	13	TRBJ1-1	TGTGCCAGCAGCGGGCAGGGGTTCACTGAAGCTTTCTTT	CASSGQGFTEAFF
-	TRBD2	TRBV28	16	TRBJ2-2	TGTGCCAGCAGCTACCAGGCGGGAGGAAACACCGGGGAGCTGTTTTTT	CASSYQAGGNTGELFF
-	TRBD2	TRBV6-4	19	TRBJ2-7	TGTGCCAGCAGAGAAAGAGCGCCGGGACTAGCGGGAGGGATTCCCGAGCAGTACTTC	CASRERAPGLAGGIPEQYF
-	-	TRBV9	15	TRBJ2-2	TGTGCCAGCAGCGTAGGACGGGAGAAGGGCGGGGAGCTGTTTTTT	CASSVGREKGGELFF
-	TRBD1	TRBV7-2	16	TRBJ1-2	TGTGCCAGCAGCTTAGCTCCGGGACAGAGCAACTATGGCTACACCTTC	CASSLAPGQSNYGYTF
-	TRBD1	TRBV2	15	TRBJ1-4	TGTGCCAGCCAGAAGCAGGGGGCGATAGGTGAAAAACTGTTTTTT	CASQKQGAIGEKLFF
-	-	TRBV5-4	14	TRBJ2-7	TGTGCCAGCAGCTTGATCGGCGGGGTGTACGAGCAGTACTTC	CASSLIGGVYEQYF
-	TRBD2	TRBV13	14	TRBJ2-1	TGTGCCAGCAGCCAAACCGGGACTACGGCTGAGCAGTTCTTC	CASSQTGTTAEQFF
-	TRBD1	TRBV28	13	TRBJ2-1	TGTGCCAGCCAGGGGGCTTACTACAATGAGCAGTTCTTC	CASQGAYYNEQFF
-	TRBD1	TRBV9	14	TRBJ1-6	TGTGCCAGCAGCGCGGGGACAGAGAATTCACCCCTCCACTTT	CASSAGTENSPLHF
-	TRBD2	TRBV9	14	TRBJ2-7	TGTGCCAGCAGTAAAACCGGGACTAGCTACGAGCAGTACTTC	CASSKTGTSYEQYF
-	-	TRBV6-6	12	TRBJ2-1	TGTGCCAGCAGTTACTCCGGCAATGAGCAGTTCTTC	CASSYSGNEQFF
-	-	TRBV2	14	TRBJ1-4	TGTGCCAGCGTCAGGACAGCGATGGGAGAAAAACTGTTTTTT	CASVRTAMGEKLFF
once	-	TRBV12-3/TRBV12-4	11	TRBJ2-1	TGTGCCAGCAGTTTTAGGAGTGAGCAGTTCTTC	CASSFRSEQFF
-	TRBD2	TRBV7-2	16	TRBJ2-1	TGTGCCAGCAGCTTAGCCGGGACTAGCGGGAGGATGACAGGATTCTTC	CASSLAGTSGRMTGFF
-	-	TRBV27	9	TRBJ1-5	TGTGCCAGCATAAAGCCCCAGCATTTT	CASIKPQHF